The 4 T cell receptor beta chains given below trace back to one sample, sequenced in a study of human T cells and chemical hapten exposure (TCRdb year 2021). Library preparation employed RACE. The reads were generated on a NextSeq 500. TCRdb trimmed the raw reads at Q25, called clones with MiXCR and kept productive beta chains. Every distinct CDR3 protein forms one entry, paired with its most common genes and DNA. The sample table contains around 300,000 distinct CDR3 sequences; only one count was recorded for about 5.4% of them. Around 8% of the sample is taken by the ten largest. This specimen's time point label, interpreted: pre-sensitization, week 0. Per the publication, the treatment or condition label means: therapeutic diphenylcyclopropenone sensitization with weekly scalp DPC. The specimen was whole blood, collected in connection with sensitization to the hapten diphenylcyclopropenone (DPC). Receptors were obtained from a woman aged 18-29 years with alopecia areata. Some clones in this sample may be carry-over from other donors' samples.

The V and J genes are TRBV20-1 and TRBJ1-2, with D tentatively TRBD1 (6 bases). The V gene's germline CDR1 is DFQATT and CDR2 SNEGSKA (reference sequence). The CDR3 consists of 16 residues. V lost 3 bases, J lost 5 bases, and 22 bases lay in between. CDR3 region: CSASRDNFLVGYGYTF. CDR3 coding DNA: TGCAGTGCTAGTAGGGACAACTTTTTAGTCGGATATGGCTACACCTTC.

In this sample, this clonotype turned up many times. The CDR3 region is CSARASQTMNTEAFF. As DNA, the CDR3 is TGCAGTGCTAGAGCCAGTCAAACCATGAACACTGAAGCTTTCTTT. The V gene is TRBV20-1, the J gene TRBJ1-1; no definite D call. Germline V CDR1 and CDR2: DFQATT, SNEGSKA (reference sequence). The CDR3 extends over 15 amino acids. V was pared by 1 base and J by 0 bases, with 12 bases between.

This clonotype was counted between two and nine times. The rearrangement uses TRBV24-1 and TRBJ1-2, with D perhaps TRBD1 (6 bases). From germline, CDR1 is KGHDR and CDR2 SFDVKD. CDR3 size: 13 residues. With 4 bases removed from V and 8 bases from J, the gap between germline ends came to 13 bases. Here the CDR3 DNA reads TGTGCCACCAGTGACTTACAGGGAAACGGCTACACCTTC. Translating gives CATSDLQGNGYTF.

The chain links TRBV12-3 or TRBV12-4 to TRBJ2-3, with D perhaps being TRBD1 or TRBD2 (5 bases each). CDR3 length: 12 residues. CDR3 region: CTSGRTEDTQYF. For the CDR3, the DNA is TGTACTTCGGGGCGAACCGAGGATACGCAGTATTTT.